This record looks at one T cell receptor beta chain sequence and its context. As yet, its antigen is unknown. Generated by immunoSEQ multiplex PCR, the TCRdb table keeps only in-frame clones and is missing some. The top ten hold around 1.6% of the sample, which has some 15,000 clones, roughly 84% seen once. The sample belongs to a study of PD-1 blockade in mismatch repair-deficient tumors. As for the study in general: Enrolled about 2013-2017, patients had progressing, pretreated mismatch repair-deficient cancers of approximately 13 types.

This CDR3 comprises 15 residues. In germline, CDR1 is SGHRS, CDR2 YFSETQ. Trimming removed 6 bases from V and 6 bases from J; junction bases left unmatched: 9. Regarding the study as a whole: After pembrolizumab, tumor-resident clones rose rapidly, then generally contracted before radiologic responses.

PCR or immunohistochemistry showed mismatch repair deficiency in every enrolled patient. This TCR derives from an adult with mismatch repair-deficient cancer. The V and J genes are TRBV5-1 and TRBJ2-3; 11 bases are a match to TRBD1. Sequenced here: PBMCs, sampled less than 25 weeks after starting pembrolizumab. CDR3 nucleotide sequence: TGCGCCAGCACCAGTGGACAGGGGGCTTGGGATACGCAGTATTTT. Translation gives CASTSGQGAWDTQYF.